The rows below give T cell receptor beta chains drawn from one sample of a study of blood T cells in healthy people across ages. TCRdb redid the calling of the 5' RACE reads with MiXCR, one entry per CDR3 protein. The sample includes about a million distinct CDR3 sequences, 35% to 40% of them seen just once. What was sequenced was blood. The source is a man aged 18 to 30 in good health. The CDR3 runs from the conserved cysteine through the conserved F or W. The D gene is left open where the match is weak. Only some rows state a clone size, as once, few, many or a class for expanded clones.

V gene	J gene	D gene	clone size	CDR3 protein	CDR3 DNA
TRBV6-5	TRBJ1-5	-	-	CASSGPDLPQHF	TGTGCCAGCAGTGGGCCGGACTTGCCCCAGCATTTT
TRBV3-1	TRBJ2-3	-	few	CASSQSSGSPDTQYF	TGTGCCAGCAGCCAAAGTAGCGGTTCCCCAGATACGCAGTATTTT
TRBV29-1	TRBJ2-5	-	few	CSVAGWETQYF	TGCAGCGTGGCAGGGTGGGAGACCCAGTACTTC
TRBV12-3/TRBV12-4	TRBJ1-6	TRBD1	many	CASSLGTANSPLHF	TGTGCCAGCAGTCTCGGGACAGCGAATTCACCCCTCCACTTT
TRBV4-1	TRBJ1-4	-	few	CASSQDLTAEGEKLFF	TGCGCCAGCAGCCAAGATCTTACAGCCGAGGGGGAAAAACTGTTTTTT
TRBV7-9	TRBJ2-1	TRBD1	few	CASSRTGEVSSYNEQFF	TGTGCCAGCAGCCGGACAGGGGAGGTAAGCTCCTACAATGAGCAGTTCTTC
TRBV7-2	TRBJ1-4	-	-	CASSPPGENEKLFF	TGTGCCAGCAGTCCTCCCGGGGAGAATGAAAAACTGTTTTTT
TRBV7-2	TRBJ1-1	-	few	CASSGSTSRTEAFF	TGTGCCAGCAGCGGTAGTACATCCAGGACTGAAGCTTTCTTT
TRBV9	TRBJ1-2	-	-	CASSVEGRADYGYTF	TGTGCCAGCAGCGTAGAGGGCAGAGCTGACTATGGCTACACCTTC
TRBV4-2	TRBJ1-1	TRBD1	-	CASSLPQGVVAEAFF	TGTGCCAGCAGCCTTCCACAGGGGGTCGTCGCTGAAGCTTTCTTT
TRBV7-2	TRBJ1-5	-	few	CASSLDQASNQPQHF	TGTGCCAGCAGCTTAGATCAGGCTAGCAATCAGCCCCAGCATTTT